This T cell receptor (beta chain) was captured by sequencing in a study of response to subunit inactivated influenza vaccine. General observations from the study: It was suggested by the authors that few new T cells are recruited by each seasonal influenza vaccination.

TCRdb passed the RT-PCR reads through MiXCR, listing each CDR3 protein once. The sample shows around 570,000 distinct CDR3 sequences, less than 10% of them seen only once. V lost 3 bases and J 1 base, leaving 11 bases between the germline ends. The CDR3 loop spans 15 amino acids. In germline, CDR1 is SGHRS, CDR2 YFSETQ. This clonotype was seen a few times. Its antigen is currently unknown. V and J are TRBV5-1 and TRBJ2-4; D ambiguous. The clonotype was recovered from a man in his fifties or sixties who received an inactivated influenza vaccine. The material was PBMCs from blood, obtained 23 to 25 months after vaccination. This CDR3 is CASSSSQAAKNIQYF. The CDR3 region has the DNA TGCGCCAGCAGCTCCAGCCAGGCTGCCAAAAACATTCAGTACTTC.